A single sample gave rise to the 10 T cell receptor beta chains below, sequenced in a study of blood T cells in healthy people across ages. Using a J-beta primer mix together with a sample-barcoded 5' primer, a second PCR was run for roughly 6 to 12 cycles. TCRdb processed the 5' RACE reads anew with MiXCR; each CDR3 protein has one entry. The data contain about 1.1 million distinct CDR3 sequences, more than 30% of them singletons. Sequencing was done on a sample of blood. These TCRs come from a man between 18 and 35 years old in good health.

This clonotype was picked up a small number of times. This rearrangement joins TRBV4-3 to TRBJ2-1; D is uncertain. The DNA end favors TRBJ2-7, so the J call may be wrong. This CDR3 spans 16 amino acids. The germline gives CDR1 LGHNA, CDR2 YSLEER. The CDR3 reads CASSQDRTPPYNEQYF. In nucleotides, the CDR3 is TGCGCCAGCAGCCAAGATAGGACCCCTCCCTACAATGAGCAGTACTTC.

The chain couples TRBV6-2 or TRBV6-3 to TRBJ1-1, with D maybe TRBD1 (5 bases). The germline gives CDR1 MNHEY, CDR2 SVGEGT. The germline V and J ends were trimmed by 7 bases and 3 bases, with 9 bases remaining between them. There are 12 residues in the CDR3. CDR3 DNA sequence: TGTGCCAGCAAATGGGGGGACACTGAAGCTTTCTTT. It translates to CASKWGDTEAFF.

This clonotype was seen a handful of times. The chain combines TRBV20-1 with TRBJ2-1, with 9 bases lining up with TRBD2. The CDR3 is 14 amino acids. V trimming: 4 bases; J trimming: 3 bases; junction bases outside the gene matches: 4. Germline-derived CDR1 and CDR2 are DFQATT and SNEGSKA (reference sequence). CDR3 in amino acids: CSAMRGGDYNEQFF. The CDR3, as DNA: TGCAGTGCTATGCGGGGGGGGGACTACAATGAGCAGTTCTTC.

The chain combines TRBV6-2 or TRBV6-3 with TRBJ1-2, with D unresolved. Germline V CDR1 and CDR2: MNHEY, SVGEGT. Trimming left V 2 bases short and J 8 bases short, with 12 bases between. The CDR3 has 13 residues. CDR3 nucleotides: TGTGCCAGCAGTTACGACGGTCTGTGGGGCTACACCTTC. Translation gives CASSYDGLWGYTF.

The chain combines TRBV9 with TRBJ2-3; 9 bases fit TRBD2. With V trimmed by 3 bases and J by 1 base, 9 bases remained unmatched. This CDR3 is built from 17 residues. Germline-derived CDR1 and CDR2 are SGDLS and YYNGEE. DNA of the CDR3: TGTGCCAGCAGCGCCCCGGACAAGCGGGGGGGCACAGATACGCAGTATTTT. Translated, it gives CASSAPDKRGGTDTQYF.

CDR3 in DNA: TGTGCCAGCAGCGTAGTTGGGGCTGAAGCTTTCTTT. This encodes CASSVVGAEAFF. The chain recombines TRBV9 with TRBJ1-1; D not resolved. The V gene's germline CDR1 is SGDLS and CDR2 YYNGEE. CDR3 length equals 12 residues. Trimming shortened V by 0 bases and J by 6 bases, and 6 bases separated the two germline ends.

The V gene is TRBV4-1, the J gene TRBJ1-6; D gene unclear. CDR1 and CDR2 (germline): MGHRA, YSYEKL. The CDR3 is made up of 18 amino acids. V lost 1 base and J lost 10, with 23 bases in between. In nucleotides, the CDR3 is TGCGCCAGCAGCCAAGGCATCGTTAGCAGCCAAGGTCTCTCACCCCTCCACTTT. The encoded protein is CASSQGIVSSQGLSPLHF.

This sequence joins TRBV12-3 or TRBV12-4 and TRBJ1-1; D uncertain. CDR3 length: 15 residues. The V end lost 5 bases, the J end lost 0 bases, and 13 bases lay between the germline ends. The CDR3 DNA reads as TGTGCCAGCAGTGGCAGCCCAAGGATGAACACTGAAGCTTTCTTT. Translating it yields CASSGSPRMNTEAFF.

This clonotype was observed a handful of times. The rearrangement links TRBV6-5 to TRBJ1-1; possible D gene TRBD1, 6 bases. CDR1 is MNHEY, CDR2 SVGAGI, per germline. V dropped 0 bases and J dropped 0 bases, with 17 bases sitting between them. The CDR3 sequence is 18 residues long. The CDR3 protein is CASSYSSAGANMNTEAFF. The CDR3, as DNA: TGTGCCAGCAGTTACTCGAGCGCAGGGGCGAACATGAACACTGAAGCTTTCTTT.

The chain links TRBV20-1 to TRBJ2-3, with D tentatively TRBD2 (5 bases). Trimming left V 3 bases short and J 6 bases short, with 16 bases between. Per the germline V gene, CDR1 is DFQATT and CDR2 is SNEGSKA (reference sequence). The CDR3 is 14 residues long. The DNA for the CDR3 is TGCAGTGCTAGTATAACGGGGAATGCGGATACGCAGTATTTT. Amino acids: CSASITGNADTQYF.